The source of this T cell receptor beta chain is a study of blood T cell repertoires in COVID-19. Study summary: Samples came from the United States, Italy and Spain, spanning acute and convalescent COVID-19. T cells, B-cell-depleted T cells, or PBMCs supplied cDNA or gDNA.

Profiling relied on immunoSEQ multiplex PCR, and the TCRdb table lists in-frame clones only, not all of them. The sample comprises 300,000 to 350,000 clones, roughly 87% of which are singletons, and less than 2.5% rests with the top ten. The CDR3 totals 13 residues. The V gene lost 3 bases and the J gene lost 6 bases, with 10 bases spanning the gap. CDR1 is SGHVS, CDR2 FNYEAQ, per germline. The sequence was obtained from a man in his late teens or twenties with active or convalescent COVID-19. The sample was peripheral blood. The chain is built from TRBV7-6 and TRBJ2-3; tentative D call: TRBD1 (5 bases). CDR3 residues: CASSFQGADTQYF. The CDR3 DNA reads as TGTGCCAGCAGCTTCCAGGGCGCCGATACGCAGTATTTT.